One and the same sample provided the 28 T cell receptor beta chains below, sequenced in a study of shared clonotypes between healthy human individuals. TCRdb's copy holds only in-frame clones and misses some; the assay was immunoSEQ multiplex PCR. The repertoire holds roughly 2.1 million clones, around 93% seen once, with approximately 1.7% in the top ten. Naive CD8 populations comprised CD45RO-negative cells positively selected for CCR7, excluding terminally differentiated effector memory CD45RA+ cells. The sequencing sample was made of naive CD8+ T cells from PBMCs. The source of these receptors is a man in his late teens or twenties in good health. Some clones in this sample may be carry-over from other donors' samples.

The V gene is TRBV4-2, the J gene TRBJ1-4; 8 bases are a match to TRBD1. J gave up 10 bases and V 2 bases, and 9 bases lay outside the gene matches. Germline-derived CDR1 and CDR2 are LGHNA and YNFKEQ. CDR3 length: 15 residues. CDR3: CASSQTTGARRKLFF. Here the CDR3 DNA reads TGTGCCAGCAGCCAAACGACAGGGGCGAGGCGAAAACTGTTTTTT.

This chain joins TRBV6-5 and TRBJ2-3; D tentatively reads TRBD1 or TRBD2 (5 bases each). V was clipped by 5 bases and J by 0 bases, with 12 bases between them. The germline gives CDR1 MNHEY, CDR2 SVGAGI. CDR3 size: 15 residues. Written as DNA, the CDR3 is TGTGCCAGCAGTCTCCGGGACGGTAGCACAGATACGCAGTATTTT. Translated, it gives CASSLRDGSTDTQYF.

On this clone itself: At one end, the junction sequence differs from germline, possibly due to a read error. Written as DNA, the CDR3 is TGTGCCAGCAGCCCGCCGACCGGGACAAACTTTGGCTACACCTTC. Its protein product is CASSPPTGTNFGYTF. The chain joins TRBV7-9 to TRBJ1-2; a possible D gene is TRBD1 (6 bases). Germline CDR1 and CDR2: SEHNR and FQNEAQ (reference sequence). This CDR3 region has 15 residues.

This chain uses TRBV7-2 with TRBJ2-1; 10 bases map to TRBD2. This CDR3 comprises 15 residues. In germline, CDR1 is SGHTA, CDR2 FQGNSA. The trim removed 5 bases at V and 7 bases at J, leaving 8 bases unmatched. The CDR3 DNA is TGTGCCAGCAGCCCGGGACTAGCGTATAAAAATGAGCAGTTCTTC. Translation: CASSPGLAYKNEQFF.

CDR3 nucleotide sequence: TGTGCCAGCAGCAAATCCGGGGACAGGGGGAGGCAAGAGACCCAGTACTTC. Encoded protein: CASSKSGDRGRQETQYF. V and J are TRBV7-9 and TRBJ2-5; TRBD1 aligns across 11 bases. Per the germline V gene, CDR1 is SEHNR and CDR2 is FQNEAQ (reference sequence). The CDR3 runs 17 residues. V shed 5 bases and J 2 bases; nucleotides not matched to a gene: 10.

V is TRBV6-4 and J is TRBJ1-1, with a tentative D call TRBD1 (6 bases). There are 15 residues in the CDR3. CDR1 and CDR2 from the germline V gene are MRHNA and SNTAGT. Trimming removed 3 bases from V and 8 bases from J, with 19 bases in between. The CDR3 nucleotides read TGTGCCAGCAGTGATTCACCCTATGGGGGGGCCGAAGCTTTCTTT. Its protein product is CASSDSPYGGAEAFF.

This clone appeared a single time. Within the sample, other DNA sequences also encode this same CDR3. The CDR3 sequence is CASSPSYNEQFF. CDR3 bases: TGTGCCAGCAGCCCGTCCTACAATGAGCAGTTCTTC. V gene TRBV27 combines with J gene TRBJ2-1; D gene unclear. CDR1 and CDR2 from the germline V gene are MNHEY and SMNVEV (reference sequence). V lost 6 bases and J 1 base, leaving 4 bases between the germline ends. This CDR3 is 12 amino acids long.

This clone is a singleton in its sample. The chain joins TRBV7-8 to TRBJ1-2; D ambiguous. The CDR3 contains 16 residues. V was cut by 1 base and J by 4 bases, with 16 bases left in between. In germline, CDR1 is SGHVS, CDR2 FQNEAQ. The CDR3 spells CASSLGLIDTIYGYTF. The CDR3 DNA sequence: TGTGCCAGCAGCTTAGGACTGATCGACACTATCTATGGCTACACCTTC.

The chain links TRBV7-9 to TRBJ2-5; no clear D. Germline V CDR1 and CDR2: SEHNR, FQNEAQ (reference sequence). This CDR3 contains 13 residues. The ends were cut back, 5 bases at V and 5 bases at J, with 12 bases in the middle. As DNA, the CDR3 is TGTGCCAGCAGCCCCCTTAGTAGGGAGACCCAGTACTTC. Translation gives CASSPLSRETQYF.

This clone was seen a single time. This rearrangement joins TRBV2 to TRBJ1-1; tentatively, D is TRBD1 (6 bases). V gave up 6 bases and J gave up 0 bases, with 11 bases separating them. This CDR3 contains 14 residues. Per the germline V gene, CDR1 is SNHLY and CDR2 is FYNNEI. The CDR3 DNA sequence: TGTGCCAGCAGCGTTGACAGGATGAACACTGAAGCTTTCTTT. Amino acid sequence: CASSVDRMNTEAFF.

The chain carries TRBV29-1 and TRBJ2-7, with 7 bases matching TRBD2. From germline, CDR1 is SQVTM and CDR2 ANQGSEA. The CDR3 length is 14 residues. The V and J ends lost 6 bases and 2 bases, in that order; junction bases with no gene match: 10. CDR3 sequence: CSVLGGDSPYEQYF. The CDR3 coding sequence is TGCAGCGTCCTGGGGGGGGACTCACCCTACGAGCAGTACTTC.

The chain carries TRBV11-1 and TRBJ2-5; TRBD2 matches at 14 bases. CDR3 size: 16 residues. Unmatched junction bases numbered 7, after V lost 5 bases and J lost 5 bases. Germline CDR1 SGHAT, CDR2 FQDESV (reference sequence). The CDR3 DNA sequence: TGTGCCAGCAGCCCCGGGACTAGCGGGAGCGGGGAGACCCAGTACTTC. Translating it yields CASSPGTSGSGETQYF.

The rearrangement uses TRBV7-9 and TRBJ2-2, with 9 bases identical to TRBD2. CDR3 size: 17 residues. Per germline, CDR1 SEHNR and CDR2 FQNEAQ (reference sequence). Trimming at V came to 2 bases and at J to 3 bases, leaving 7 bases not matched to a gene. CDR3: CASSLPVAGVDTGELFF. CDR3 nucleotide sequence: TGTGCCAGCAGCTTACCAGTAGCGGGAGTGGACACCGGGGAGCTGTTTTTT.

V usage is TRBV28 and J usage is TRBJ2-7, with TRBD1 as a possible D gene (6 bases). With 7 bases removed from V and 6 bases from J, the gap between germline ends came to 10 bases. The CDR3 is 11 residues long. Per germline, CDR1 MDHEN and CDR2 SYDVKM. DNA of the CDR3: TGTGCCAGCACCAGGGGAACCGAGCAGTACTTC. Amino acids: CASTRGTEQYF.

J is TRBJ2-1 and V is TRBV9; D gene uncertain. V was shortened by 4 bases and J by 6 bases, with 20 bases between the two germline ends. Germline V CDR1 and CDR2: SGDLS, YYNGEE. The CDR3 contains 16 residues. Here the CDR3 reads CASSHLVGSPSNEQFF. CDR3 DNA sequence: TGTGCCAGCAGCCACCTTGTGGGTTCACCTTCCAATGAGCAGTTCTTC.

This sequence joins TRBV9 and TRBJ2-1; D uncertain. Trimming removed 3 bases at V and 8 bases at J, with 12 bases between. The CDR3 has 13 residues. Germline V gene sequence: CDR1 SGDLS, CDR2 YYNGEE. CDR3 nucleotide sequence: TGTGCCAGCAGCGAGACTCCTGGCGATGAGCAGTTCTTC. It is translated as CASSETPGDEQFF.

The V and J genes are TRBV29-1 and TRBJ2-7, with 7 bases matching TRBD1. CDR1 and CDR2 from the germline V gene are SQVTM and ANQGSEA. J was trimmed by 2 bases and V by 6 bases; bases with no gene match: 7. The CDR3 extends over 13 amino acids. The CDR3 bases are TGCAGCGTAGAACTGGGGACAGCCTACGAGCAGTACTTC. It is translated as CSVELGTAYEQYF.

The chain couples TRBV30 to TRBJ1-2, with D possibly TRBD1 on 5 matching bases. The CDR3 runs to 14 residues. Per germline, CDR1 GTSNPN and CDR2 SVGIG (reference sequence). Trimming removed 8 bases from V and 4 bases from J, with 20 bases in between. The CDR3 loop is CARSRRGESYGYTF. The CDR3 DNA reads TGTGCCCGATCACGCCGAGGGGAATCCTATGGCTACACCTTC.

The J gene is TRBJ2-5, the V gene TRBV28, with D possibly TRBD2 on 6 matching bases. The CDR3 sequence is 16 residues long. Germline CDR1 and CDR2: MDHEN and SYDVKM. Between the trimmed V and J ends, which lost 5 bases and 4 bases, there was a span of 20 bases. The CDR3 nucleotides are TGTGCCAGCAGTACCTACCGGGACTCCTTCGGAGAGACCCAGTACTTC. This codes for CASSTYRDSFGETQYF.

The rearrangement uses TRBV13 and TRBJ1-2, with TRBD1 as a possible D gene (5 bases). V was shortened by 5 bases and J by 3 bases, with 13 bases between the two germline ends. The CDR3 sequence is 14 residues long. CDR1 and CDR2 from the germline V gene are PRHDT and FYEKMQ (reference sequence). CDR3: CASSVMGQYYGYTF. CDR3 DNA: TGTGCCAGCAGCGTTATGGGGCAGTACTATGGCTACACCTTC.

This chain joins TRBV28 and TRBJ2-4; possibly TRBD1 for D (5 bases). In germline, CDR1 is MDHEN, CDR2 SYDVKM. V was shortened by 2 bases and J by 1 base, with 15 bases between the two germline ends. The CDR3 runs 17 residues. Here the CDR3 DNA reads TGTGCCAGCAGTTTAGTTAAGGACCCAGGGGCCAAAAACATTCAGTACTTC. This encodes CASSLVKDPGAKNIQYF.

The sample holds one count of this clone. J is TRBJ2-7 and V is TRBV2; D is undetermined. This CDR3 comprises 15 residues. V was pared by 7 bases and J by 6 bases, with 22 bases between. Germline CDR1 reads SNHLY; CDR2 reads FYNNEI. The CDR3 DNA sequence: TGTGCCAGCATCCGTTCTCTCCTGGGTGTAGGCGAGCAGTACTTC. It specifies CASIRSLLGVGEQYF.

The chain links TRBV4-3 to TRBJ2-1; weak D call: TRBD2 (6 bases). Per germline, CDR1 LGHNA and CDR2 YSLEER. This CDR3 spans 19 amino acids. The ends were cut back, 1 base at V and 1 base at J, with 20 bases in the middle. The CDR3 loop is CASSQAPAGGGLSYNEQFF. In DNA form, the CDR3 reads TGCGCCAGCAGCCAAGCCCCAGCGGGTGGCGGTTTGTCCTACAATGAGCAGTTCTTC.

The chain joins TRBV9 to TRBJ2-3; TRBD1 matches 9 bases. From germline, CDR1 is SGDLS and CDR2 YYNGEE. The CDR3 runs to 13 residues. The V gene end was trimmed by 3 bases and the J gene end by 5 bases; junction bases not matched to a gene: 1. CDR3 region: CASSEDRGDTQYF. As DNA, the CDR3 is TGTGCCAGCAGCGAGGACAGGGGAGATACGCAGTATTTT.

This clone came up once. The rearrangement joins TRBV7-6 to TRBJ1-2; 10 bases are shared with TRBD1. Germline-derived CDR1 and CDR2 are SGHVS and FNYEAQ. CDR3 length: 16 residues. V was clipped by 5 bases and J by 2 bases; unmatched bases: 8. As DNA, the CDR3 is TGTGCCAGCAGCCCGACAGGGGGCGTCTCCAACTATGGCTACACCTTC. This translates into CASSPTGGVSNYGYTF.

The chain is built from TRBV28 and TRBJ1-3; no clear D gene. Germline CDR1 reads MDHEN; CDR2 reads SYDVKM. Deletions cut 3 bases from V and 0 bases from J, with 15 bases between. CDR3 length equals 17 residues. The CDR3 loop is CASSFLRAVLSGNTIYF. The CDR3 nucleotides are TGTGCCAGCAGTTTCCTAAGGGCGGTTCTCTCTGGAAACACCATATATTTT.

The chain joins TRBV7-9 to TRBJ1-1; tentative D call: TRBD1 (5 bases). CDR3 length: 12 residues. Trimming shortened V by 7 bases and J by 4 bases, and 10 bases separated the two germline ends. CDR1 SEHNR and CDR2 FQNEAQ come from the germline V gene (reference sequence). CDR3 sequence: CASKRGVTEAFF. The CDR3 DNA is TGTGCCAGCAAGCGGGGCGTCACTGAAGCTTTCTTT.

The table lists this clone with a count of one. The V and J genes are TRBV28 and TRBJ1-5; a weak D match, TRBD1 (6 bases). V lost 7 bases and J 7 bases, leaving 14 bases between the germline ends. Germline-derived CDR1 and CDR2 are MDHEN and SYDVKM. The CDR3 extends over 13 amino acids. As DNA, the CDR3 is TGTGCCAGCAAACCTAGGGGGAAACAGCCCCAGCATTTT. It translates to CASKPRGKQPQHF.